Listed below are T cell receptor beta chains from one sample, sequenced in a study of cytomegalovirus exposure and HLA in healthy donors. Clones were sequenced by immunoSEQ multiplex PCR, and TCRdb holds only the in-frame ones, with some missing. Altogether some 190,000 clones are present, roughly 82% being singletons, with the ten largest covering 1.5% to 1.7%. The sample comprised PBMCs. The receptors shown here come from a man aged 40-50 years in good health and CMV-seronegative. CDR3s leave out the opening cysteine and the closing phenylalanine or tryptophan. Fields, in order: CDR3 protein, J gene, V gene.

ASSKLAGGSQTQY,TRBJ2-5,TRBV19
ASSLPISGPTDTQY,TRBJ2-3,TRBV12-1
ASSLIRKGDEKLF,TRBJ1-4,TRBV6-5
ASSQLFGTGGEKLF,TRBJ1-4,TRBV4-3
ASSQLAAVIEGEY,TRBJ2-3,TRBV5-5
ASSVAAGSGYGYT,TRBJ1-2,TRBV9
ASSQEAFLQVYGYT,TRBJ1-2,TRBV4-3
ARRGNGYT,TRBJ1-2,TRBV6-1
ASSLMSRGTTDTQY,TRBJ2-3,TRBV7-3
ASSYGSHTDTQY,TRBJ2-3,TRBV6-6
ASSPKQGIGTEAF,TRBJ1-1,TRBV4-3
ASSTSGSRY,TRBJ2-3,TRBV6-1
AISDGQKETQY,TRBJ2-5,TRBV10-3
ASSWVSNRGETQY,TRBJ2-5,TRBV7-3
ASSLEADTDTQY,TRBJ2-3,TRBV11-3
ASRRQGPNEQY,TRBJ2-7,TRBV5-1
ASSQSDYSSYNEQF,TRBJ2-1,TRBV4-3
ASSVTTGSLTDTQY,TRBJ2-3,TRBV9
ASSLGPSGSSYEQY,TRBJ2-7,TRBV5-1
ASRTRTELTDTQY,TRBJ2-3,TRBV6-6
ASSYQNRGQTNEQY,TRBJ2-7,TRBV6-5
ASSLAGADSHQPQH,TRBJ1-5,TRBV7-9
ASSGRQGASYEQY,TRBJ2-7,TRBV13
ASSLALGRTEAF,TRBJ1-1,TRBV7-2
ASSLPLSGGDTQY,TRBJ2-3,TRBV7-2
ASSETSAVETQY,TRBJ2-5,TRBV2
ASVSGVMNTEAF,TRBJ1-1,TRBV6-1
ASSLLLGGSENTIY,TRBJ1-3,TRBV28
ASSSRTGTGREQY,TRBJ2-7,TRBV19
SASRGEQY,TRBJ2-7,TRBV20-1
AILGGSKDTQY,TRBJ2-3,TRBV2
ASSTLRAGGIGSNEKLF,TRBJ1-4,TRBV27
SMWGGRGYT,TRBJ1-2,TRBV29-1
ASSPPGQVNEKLF,TRBJ1-4,TRBV5-1
ASSALTSGKNNEQF,TRBJ2-1,TRBV5-1
ASSVVANTGELF,TRBJ2-2,TRBV9
ASSLVLATDTQY,TRBJ2-3,TRBV27
ASSFGTGPYEQY,TRBJ2-7,TRBV7-6
SARRGYEQY,TRBJ2-7,TRBV20-1
AWSVGVLGANVLT,TRBJ2-6,TRBV30
ASSQRGGRNEQY,TRBJ2-7,TRBV6-6
ASSQGGAGGRETQY,TRBJ2-5,TRBV14
ASSGRAGGTDTQY,TRBJ2-3,TRBV7-6
ASSRDRESDTQY,TRBJ2-3,TRBV6-4